Below, 17 T cell receptor beta chains from the same sample are listed, as sequenced in a study of blood T cell repertoires in COVID-19. The repertoire was sequenced with immunoSEQ multiplex PCR; TCRdb's copy has only in-frame clones and lacks some. The sample lists roughly 300,000 clones, around 86% occurring once. The sample comprised peripheral blood. The receptors come from a woman between 50 and 59 years old with acute or convalescent COVID-19.

CDR3 amino acids: CASSADRGYEKLFF. For the CDR3, the DNA is TGTGCCAGCTCAGCTGACAGGGGCTACGAAAAACTGTTTTTT. The chain has TRBV18 and TRBJ1-4; 8 bases map to TRBD1. With 5 bases clipped from V and 8 bases from J, the junction kept 7 bases outside the gene matches. CDR3 length equals 14 residues. CDR1 and CDR2 (germline): KGHSH, LQKENI.

The rearrangement uses TRBV24-1 and TRBJ2-3; D is possibly TRBD1 (6 bases). V shed 3 bases and J shed 0 bases, with 9 bases lying between them. Germline loops: CDR1 KGHDR, CDR2 SFDVKD. The CDR3 totals 15 residues. The CDR3: CATSDPRGSTDTQYF. The DNA of the CDR3 is TGTGCCACCAGTGATCCCAGGGGTAGCACAGATACGCAGTATTTT.

This chain connects TRBV7-2 to TRBJ2-7, with TRBD1 matching over 12 bases. The CDR3 consists of 15 residues. The junction had 5 bases not matched to a gene; V was cut back by 5 bases and J by 3 bases. CDR1 is SGHTA and CDR2 is FQGNSA in the germline V gene. CDR3: CASSQGQGAFYEQYF. CDR3 bases: TGTGCCAGCAGCCAGGGACAGGGGGCTTTCTACGAGCAGTACTTC.

The chain employs TRBV5-1 and TRBJ2-5; TRBD1 might be the D (6 bases). The germline gives CDR1 SGHRS, CDR2 YFSETQ. With 1 base removed from V and 4 bases from J, the gap between germline ends came to 14 bases. There are 15 residues in the CDR3. The CDR3 reads CASSLQGRVGETQYF. CDR3 bases: TGCGCCAGCAGCTTGCAGGGGAGAGTAGGAGAGACCCAGTACTTC.

The rearrangement joins TRBV7-2 to TRBJ2-3; maybe TRBD1 (5 bases). V lost 0 bases, J lost 5 bases, and 6 bases lay in between. The V gene's germline CDR1 is SGHTA and CDR2 FQGNSA. The CDR3 runs 13 residues. The CDR3 protein is CASSLAGVDTQYF. The CDR3 DNA reads TGTGCCAGCAGCTTAGCAGGGGTAGATACGCAGTATTTT.

V and J are TRBV28 and TRBJ1-1; no clear D. Germline V lookup: CDR1 MDHEN, CDR2 SYDVKM. CDR3 size: 11 residues. Between the trimmed V and J ends, which lost 8 bases and 0 bases, there was a span of 4 bases. In nucleotides, the CDR3 is TGTGCCAGCCTACTGAACACTGAAGCTTTCTTT. Translation: CASLLNTEAFF.

The chain combines TRBV7-9 with TRBJ2-2; D possibly corresponds to TRBD2 (5 bases). V lost 2 bases, J lost 4 bases, and 11 bases lay in between. The CDR3 extends over 15 amino acids. CDR1 is SEHNR and CDR2 is FQNEAQ in the germline V gene (reference sequence). CDR3 nucleotide sequence: TGTGCCAGCAGCTTACCGAACGGGATCACCGGGGAGCTGTTTTTT. It is translated as CASSLPNGITGELFF.

This chain connects TRBV27 to TRBJ2-5; TRBD2 aligns across 12 bases. The V gene end was trimmed by 3 bases and the J gene end by 5 bases; junction bases not matched to a gene: 4. Germline V gives CDR1 MNHEY, CDR2 SMNVEV (reference sequence). The CDR3 is made up of 15 amino acids. The CDR3 sequence is CASSLTSGSYETQYF. The CDR3 DNA sequence: TGTGCCAGCAGTTTGACTAGCGGGAGTTATGAGACCCAGTACTTC.

This clone occurred a few times. The CDR3 region has the DNA TGTGCCAGCAGTGGGAGGACAGGGTACCGAGAGACCCAGTACTTC. Translating gives CASSGRTGYRETQYF. The chain is built from TRBV2 and TRBJ2-5, with 8 bases lining up with TRBD1. Germline-derived CDR1 and CDR2 are SNHLY and FYNNEI. The CDR3 runs to 15 residues. The V segment lost 4 bases and the J segment 4 bases; nucleotides outside the gene matches: 8.

V and J are TRBV2 and TRBJ1-2; TRBD1 aligns across 8 bases. The V gene end was trimmed by 5 bases and the J gene end by 7 bases; junction bases not matched to a gene: 9. The germline CDR1 and CDR2 sequences are SNHLY and FYNNEI. The CDR3 covers 14 residues. As DNA, the CDR3 is TGTGCCAGCAGTTACGGGACAGGAATCCTTGGCTACACCTTC. Protein product: CASSYGTGILGYTF.

J is TRBJ2-1 and V is TRBV13, with D perhaps TRBD1 (6 bases). Per germline, CDR1 PRHDT and CDR2 FYEKMQ (reference sequence). Deletions cut 0 bases from V and 7 bases from J, with 22 bases between. The CDR3 consists of 18 residues. The CDR3 loop reads CASSLGGAGASTGNEQFF. The CDR3, as DNA: TGTGCCAGCAGCTTAGGCGGGGCAGGGGCGTCAACGGGGAATGAGCAGTTCTTC.

This clone was observed a few times. The rearrangement joins TRBV7-9 to TRBJ2-1, with D tentatively TRBD1 (6 bases). The CDR3 consists of 15 residues. The germline CDR1 and CDR2 sequences are SEHNR and FQNEAQ (reference sequence). Deletions cut 2 bases from V and 4 bases from J, with 12 bases between. DNA of the CDR3: TGTGCCAGCAGCTTACCGGCAGGGGTATACAATGAGCAGTTCTTC. Translation gives CASSLPAGVYNEQFF.

The chain employs TRBV10-3 and TRBJ1-2; D gene ambiguous. This CDR3 is 14 amino acids long. V was cut by 2 bases and J by 8 bases, with 15 bases left in between. Germline CDR1 is ENHRY and CDR2 is SYGVKD. The CDR3 region has the DNA TGTGCCATCAGTGAGACAGACATGGTTGGCGGCTACACCTTC. Its translation is CAISETDMVGGYTF.

The chain has TRBV5-1 and TRBJ2-3; TRBD1 might be the D (5 bases). CDR3 length: 14 residues. V gave up 4 bases and J gave up 0 bases, with 9 bases separating them. The germline V gene has CDR1 SGHRS and CDR2 YFSETQ. CDR3 DNA sequence: TGCGCCAGCAGCCCTGGACAAAGCACAGATACGCAGTATTTT. This encodes CASSPGQSTDTQYF. The full variable domain, with the rest looked up from reference TRBV5-1 and TRBJ2-3, is KAGVTQTPRYLIKTRGQQVTLSCSPISGHRSVSWYQQTPGQGLQFLFEYFSETQRNKGNFPGRFSGRQFSNSRSEMNVSTLELGDSALYLCASSPGQSTDTQYFGPGTRLTVL.

Points on this clone: The sample carries other DNA sequences with the same CDR3. This chain uses TRBV5-1 with TRBJ2-7, with 8 bases fitting TRBD2. The V gene's germline CDR1 is SGHRS and CDR2 YFSETQ. The CDR3 contains 15 residues. J gave up 4 bases and V 0 bases, and 6 bases lay outside the gene matches. DNA of the CDR3: TGCGCCAGCAGCTTGGGCCCAGCGGGAGAGTACGAGCAGTACTTC. The encoded protein is CASSLGPAGEYEQYF. The whole variable domain, remainder taken from reference TRBV5-1 and TRBJ2-7, is KAGVTQTPRYLIKTRGQQVTLSCSPISGHRSVSWYQQTPGQGLQFLFEYFSETQRNKGNFPGRFSGRQFSNSRSEMNVSTLELGDSALYLCASSLGPAGEYEQYFGPGTRLTVT.

The chain joins TRBV29-1 to TRBJ2-3; D gene unclear. There are 12 residues in the CDR3. The V end lost 4 bases, the J end lost 1 base, and 6 bases lay between the germline ends. Germline V lookup: CDR1 SQVTM, CDR2 ANQGSEA. The CDR3 region is CSVVAGTDTQYF. Written as DNA, the CDR3 is TGCAGCGTTGTGGCGGGCACAGATACGCAGTATTTT.

This chain joins TRBV6-6 and TRBJ1-5, with D unresolved. V dropped 8 bases and J dropped 0 bases, with 11 bases sitting between them. There are 14 residues in the CDR3. Germline loops: CDR1 MNHNY, CDR2 SVGAGI (reference sequence). CDR3 residues: CASGSGNSNQPQHF. The DNA for the CDR3 is TGTGCCAGCGGATCGGGGAATAGCAATCAGCCCCAGCATTTT.